Reported below is one TCR beta chain. It has no known antigen specificity. A single base separates this from a much larger clone, so it may be a read error. The data were obtained in a study of type 1 regulatory T cells (dated by TCRdb to 2020 to 2023). The study in broad terms: An in vitro protocol by which a Tr1-enriched, alloantigen-specific CD4 T cell product named T-allo10 was generated was characterized in the study. T-allo10 was under clinical evaluation in patients with hematological malignancies receiving allogeneic hematopoietic stem cell transplantation.

Sequencing used an Illumina MiSeq. Through fastp at Q25 and MiXCR, TCRdb rebuilt clones from the public reads, retaining in-frame beta chains. Records with the same CDR3 protein are collapsed into one entry carrying the most frequent genes and DNA. For this sample there are about 15,000 distinct CDR3 sequences; approximately 13% appear just once. The ten top clones hold 15% of the sample. Material: cultured T cells, either the whole culture or a sorted T cell fraction (not recorded which). The clonotype comes from a human donor in good health.

The nucleotides are TGCAGTGCCGCGGCCCCCGTAGGAGGGACCCAGTACTTC. It translates to CSAAAPVGGTQYF. The rearrangement joined TRBV20-1 to TRBJ2-5, with a tentative D gene TRBD2 over 5 matching bases. The V end loses 6 bases and the J end loses 7 bases, and a stretch of 18 bases separates them. CDR1 and CDR2, looked up from the germline V gene (reference sequence), are DFQATT and SNEGSKA. Spanning cysteine to phenylalanine, the CDR3 consists of 13 amino acids. CDR3 DNA is the only sequence kept; it has 39 bases, read in frame from the first base.